Listed below are T cell receptor beta chains from one sample, sequenced in a study of graft-versus-host responses after intestinal transplantation. These TCRs' antigens remain unknown. Sequencing used immunoSEQ multiplex PCR; TCRdb keeps in-frame clones, though not all of them. The sample shows 85,000 to 100,000 clones, approximately 94% of them seen only once. Sequences were derived from unstimulated CD8+ T cells sorted from spleen or lymph node cells, sampled before intestinal transplant. The receptor set was obtained from a human donor who received an intestinal transplant. Each CDR3 is given with its conserved first and last residue. A D gene is named only where the DNA matches it firmly. A clone size is listed for some rows: how often the clone was seen (once, few, many), or a class if it is expanded.

J gene,D gene,V gene,clone size,CDR3 DNA,CDR3 protein
TRBJ1-1,-,TRBV7-9,-,TGTGCCGGCAGCTTAGGCGGGCAGGATCACACTGAAGCTTTCTTT,CAGSLGGQDHTEAFF
TRBJ1-6,-,TRBV23-1,-,TGCGCCAGCAGTCGCGGATCCTATAATTCACCCCTCCACTTT,CASSRGSYNSPLHF
TRBJ2-7,-,TRBV30,-,TGTGCCTGGAGGGGGATGGACAGCCGATCCTACGAGCAGTACTTC,CAWRGMDSRSYEQYF
TRBJ2-3,TRBD2,TRBV7-9,-,TGTGCCAGCAGCGCAGTAGCGGGACTCACAGATACGCAGTATTTT,CASSAVAGLTDTQYF
TRBJ1-1,-,TRBV4-3,-,TGCGCCAGCAGCCAAGATAGAGGGCATAACACTGAAGCTTTCTTT,CASSQDRGHNTEAFF
TRBJ1-5,TRBD1,TRBV19,few,TGTGCCAGTAGTACCGGGACAGCCTCCAATCAGCCCCAGCATTTT,CASSTGTASNQPQHF
TRBJ1-1,-,TRBV6-5,-,TGTGCCAGCAGTTATCCGGGGGTCACTGAAGCTTTCTTT,CASSYPGVTEAFF
TRBJ1-6,-,TRBV27,-,TGTGCCAGCAGCCACCTTGGGCGGGATAATTCACCCCTCCACTTT,CASSHLGRDNSPLHF
TRBJ1-1,-,TRBV27,-,TGTGCCAGCAGTCTCAAATCAGGGGCATTGGAAGCTTTCTTT,CASSLKSGALEAFF
TRBJ1-2,TRBD1,TRBV4-3,-,TGCGCCAGCAGCCAGGGGACAGGGGTTGGAATCTATGGCTACACCTTC,CASSQGTGVGIYGYTF
TRBJ2-7,-,TRBV6-6,-,TGTGCCAGCAGGGGCGATGGCTACGAGCAGTACTTC,CASRGDGYEQYF
TRBJ2-7,TRBD1,TRBV14,-,TGTGCCAGCAGCGAGGGACAGGGCTACGAGCAGTACTTC,CASSEGQGYEQYF
TRBJ1-1,-,TRBV7-9,-,TGTGCCAGCAGCCCGGGAGGGGCAGTTGAAGCTTTCTTT,CASSPGGAVEAFF
TRBJ2-3,-,TRBV30,-,TGTGCCTGGAATTTCGGCGGAGCAAGCACAGATACGCAGTATTTT,CAWNFGGASTDTQYF
TRBJ2-7,TRBD2,TRBV7-9,-,TGTGCCAGCAGCGCCGGGACTAGCTTCACCTACGAGCAGTACTTC,CASSAGTSFTYEQYF
TRBJ2-7,-,TRBV10-3,-,TGTGCCATCAGTGACCCCGACAGAAGCTCCTACGAGCAGTACTTC,CAISDPDRSSYEQYF
TRBJ1-1,-,TRBV6-5,-,TGTGCCAGCAGTTACTCGACTGGGGGCCCTGAAGCTTTCTTT,CASSYSTGGPEAFF
TRBJ2-7,TRBD1,TRBV19,-,TGTGCCAGTAGTATTACCGGGACAGAGACCTACGAGCAGTACTTC,CASSITGTETYEQYF
TRBJ1-2,TRBD1,TRBV6-5,-,TGTGCCAGCAGTTACGACAGGGGCTATGGCTACACCTTC,CASSYDRGYGYTF
TRBJ2-5,-,TRBV7-9,-,TGTGCCAGCAGCTTAAACGGGGGGCGTTCTCCGGAGACCCAGTACTTC,CASSLNGGRSPETQYF
TRBJ2-3,TRBD2,TRBV11-2,-,TGTGCCAGCAGCATGACTAGCGGGGGGCCAGATACGCAGTATTTT,CASSMTSGGPDTQYF
TRBJ1-1,TRBD1,TRBV5-1,-,TGCGCCAGCAGCGACGAGACAGGGATGAACACTGAAGCTTTCTTT,CASSDETGMNTEAFF
TRBJ1-2,TRBD1,TRBV9,once,TGTGCCAGCAGCGTAGTAGGGGGACAGGGGAAGAACTATGGCTACACCTTC,CASSVVGGQGKNYGYTF
TRBJ2-7,TRBD1,TRBV7-9,-,TGTGCCAGCAGCTCCCCACAGGGGGCGAGGCACGAGCAGTACTTC,CASSSPQGARHEQYF
TRBJ1-1,-,TRBV12-5,-,TGTGCTAGTGGTTCCCCCACAGAAGTGAACACTGAAGCTTTCTTT,CASGSPTEVNTEAFF
TRBJ2-3,TRBD2,TRBV10-2,-,TGCGCCAGCAGTGATCTAATGGCGGGGGGGCCCGCAGATACGCAGTATTTT,CASSDLMAGGPADTQYF
TRBJ1-3,TRBD1,TRBV28,-,TGTGCCAGCAGTTTATGGGGGGACAGTGGCCCTGGAAACACCATATATTTT,CASSLWGDSGPGNTIYF
TRBJ2-1,TRBD1,TRBV9,-,TGTGCCAGCAGCGACCGACAGGGGGCCTATGAGCAGTTCTTC,CASSDRQGAYEQFF
TRBJ2-3,TRBD2,TRBV7-8,once,TGTGCCAGCAGCCACACCGCCCCTAGCGGGGGAGCTCCTATCACAGATACGCAGTATTTT,CASSHTAPSGGAPITDTQYF
TRBJ2-3,TRBD1,TRBV6-5,once,TGTGCCAGCAGCACCGGGACAGGGACAGATACGCAGTATTTT,CASSTGTGTDTQYF
TRBJ2-1,TRBD1,TRBV18,-,TGTGCCAGCTCAACCGGACAGGGGGCGGGATACAATGAGCAGTTCTTC,CASSTGQGAGYNEQFF
TRBJ1-1,TRBD1,TRBV27,once,TGTGCCAGCAGTACCAGGACAGGGGACACTGAAGCTTTCTTT,CASSTRTGDTEAFF
TRBJ1-6,TRBD1,TRBV5-1,-,TGCGCCAGCAGCAAGGAAACAGGGGGCGGGAATTCACCCCTCCACTTT,CASSKETGGGNSPLHF
TRBJ1-2,-,TRBV29-1,-,TGCAGCGTTGGGGGAGGGCTCTATGGCTACACCTTC,CSVGGGLYGYTF
TRBJ1-1,-,TRBV2,-,TGTGCCAGCAGAAGTGGCAGGAATATGAACACTGAAGCTTTCTTT,CASRSGRNMNTEAFF
TRBJ2-2,-,TRBV4-3,-,TGCGCCAGCAGCCAAGATCGCGTACAGTATAACACCGGGGAGCTGTTTTTT,CASSQDRVQYNTGELFF
TRBJ2-7,-,TRBV27,-,TGTGCCAGCAGTTTTACAGACTCCTACGAGCAGTACTTC,CASSFTDSYEQYF
TRBJ2-7,TRBD2,TRBV6-5,-,TGTGCCAGCAGTTCACCGCTAGCGGGGAGATACGAGCAGTACTTC,CASSSPLAGRYEQYF
TRBJ1-4,-,TRBV27,-,TGTGCCAGCAGCCCCTTCGGGGGGAATGAAAAACTGTTTTTT,CASSPFGGNEKLFF
TRBJ2-2,TRBD2,TRBV13,-,TGTGCCAGCACCGATAGTGGGTCTAGCGGGGTCACCGGGGAGCTGTTTTTT,CASTDSGSSGVTGELFF
TRBJ1-4,-,TRBV4-3,-,TGCGCCAGCAGCCAAGTGTCCAGTAATGAAAAACTGTTTTTT,CASSQVSSNEKLFF
TRBJ2-1,TRBD2,TRBV5-8,-,TGTGCCAGCAGCCTAGAACGACTAGCGGGGGGGTCCTACAATGAGCAGTTCTTC,CASSLERLAGGSYNEQFF
TRBJ2-7,-,TRBV11-3,once,TGTGCCAGCAGCTTAGTGGCAGGCTCCTACGAGCAGTACTTC,CASSLVAGSYEQYF
TRBJ2-3,TRBD2,TRBV7-9,many,TGTGCCAGCAGCTTAGGGCGGGGGGGCACAGATACGCAGTATTTT,CASSLGRGGTDTQYF
TRBJ1-1,TRBD1,TRBV4-1,-,TGCGCCAGCAGCCTGGGACAGGGGGACACTGAAGCTTTCTTT,CASSLGQGDTEAFF
TRBJ1-3,-,TRBV11-2,-,TGTGCCAGCAGCCTATGGGGCCAGGAAACGGGAAACACCATATATTTT,CASSLWGQETGNTIYF
TRBJ2-1,-,TRBV7-9,-,TGTGCCAGCAGCCAGGGGTTGGATGAGCAGTTCTTC,CASSQGLDEQFF
TRBJ2-1,-,TRBV5-8,-,TGTGCCAGCAGCTTGAAGCGGAACAATGAGCAGTTCTTC,CASSLKRNNEQFF
TRBJ2-7,TRBD1,TRBV5-6,-,TGTGCCAGCAGCGGAGGGGACAGGGGGCTCTACGAGCAGTACTTC,CASSGGDRGLYEQYF
TRBJ2-7,-,TRBV4-1,once,TGCGCCAGCAGCCAAGCGGCGGCTACCTACGAGCAGTACTTC,CASSQAAATYEQYF
TRBJ2-3,-,TRBV27,-,TGTGCCAGCAGTTTACGCGGTACGCAGTATTTT,CASSLRGTQYF
TRBJ1-6,TRBD1,TRBV13,-,TGTGCCAGCAGCTCAACTACTGACAGGGGATCCTATAATTCACCCCTCCACTTT,CASSSTTDRGSYNSPLHF
TRBJ1-2,TRBD1,TRBV9,-,TGTGCCAGCAGCGGGACAGGGCATGGCTACACCTTC,CASSGTGHGYTF
TRBJ1-1,-,TRBV19,-,TGTGCCAGTAGTCCAACACAACCTTCAGGGATGAACACTGAAGCTTTCTTT,CASSPTQPSGMNTEAFF
TRBJ1-4,TRBD1,TRBV19,once,TGTGCCAGTAGTCTATTAACAGGGGGGACTAATGAAAAACTGTTTTTT,CASSLLTGGTNEKLFF
TRBJ1-1,-,TRBV9,-,TGTGCCAGCAGCGGGGGCCCTAACACTGAAGCTTTCTTT,CASSGGPNTEAFF
TRBJ2-5,TRBD2,TRBV4-1,-,TGCGCCAGCAGCCAAGTAGCGGGGCTGTACCAAGAGACCCAGTACTTC,CASSQVAGLYQETQYF
TRBJ2-7,-,TRBV4-1,-,TGCGCCAGCAGCCAGGACAGCTCCTACGAGCAGTACTTC,CASSQDSSYEQYF